One sample yielded the 15 T cell receptor beta chains listed below, sequenced in a study of control samples from healthy donors and cancer patients. The repertoire was sequenced with immunoSEQ multiplex PCR; TCRdb's copy has only in-frame clones and lacks some. This sample has 150,000 or so clones, with about 89% found just once. Sequencing was performed on blood. These TCRs come from a man aged 18 to 35 in good health.

V gene TRBV6-5 combines with J gene TRBJ2-7, with 8 bases identical to TRBD1. The CDR3 runs to 13 residues. The ends lost 7 bases at V and 6 bases at J; junction bases unmatched: 8. Germline lookup yields CDR1 MNHEY and CDR2 SVGAGI. The CDR3: CASNGQGVREQYF. The CDR3 bases are TGTGCCAGCAATGGACAGGGTGTACGCGAGCAGTACTTC.

This clone was seen only a few times. The chain couples TRBV28 to TRBJ1-5; no definite D call. V was pared by 6 bases and J by 9 bases, with 21 bases between. The CDR3 sequence is 15 residues long. Germline CDR1 is MDHEN and CDR2 is SYDVKM. The CDR3 loop is CASSQTPESRWPQHF. In DNA, the CDR3 is TGTGCCAGCAGCCAAACCCCGGAAAGTAGGTGGCCCCAGCATTTT.

This chain links TRBV18 with TRBJ1-5; D gene unclear. Trimming removed 3 bases from V and 4 bases from J, with 7 bases in between. Looked up from germline, CDR1 is KGHSH and CDR2 is LQKENI. The CDR3 has 13 amino acids. The CDR3 loop is CASSPEWNQPQHF. The CDR3 region has the DNA TGTGCCAGCTCACCGGAATGGAATCAGCCCCAGCATTTT.

The rearrangement links TRBV15 to TRBJ1-2, with 8 nucleotides matching TRBD1. CDR3 length equals 14 residues. Germline CDR1 LNHNV, CDR2 YYDKDF (reference sequence). With V trimmed by 3 bases and J by 7 bases, 7 bases remained unmatched. CDR3 in amino acids: CATSSRQGQGGYTF. DNA for the CDR3: TGTGCCACCAGCAGCAGACAGGGGCAGGGTGGCTACACCTTC.

In regard to this clone: Other DNA variants within this sample encode the same CDR3. V and J are TRBV12-3 or TRBV12-4 and TRBJ1-4; TRBD1 matches at 7 bases. The CDR3 contains 13 residues. After removal of 3 bases from V and 6 bases from J, the junction contained 1 base not matched to a gene. CDR3 coding DNA: TGTGCCAGCAGTTTTCAGGGGGATGAAAAACTGTTTTTT. It yields the protein CASSFQGDEKLFF.

The gene calls are TRBV21-1 and TRBJ2-7; the D call in the table, TRBD1, was not verified against the DNA. TRBV21-1 corresponds to a pseudogene. This CDR3 comprises 18 residues. The CDR3 DNA sequence: TGTGCCAGCAGCAATCGGACAGGGGGCCTTCAGGTGGACTACGAGCAGTACTTC. This translates into CASSNRTGGLQVDYEQYF.

This chain joins TRBV11-2 and TRBJ2-7, with no clear D. This CDR3 is built from 14 residues. Trimming removed 0 bases at V and 0 bases at J, with 6 bases between. Germline loops: CDR1 SGHAT, CDR2 FQNNGV. The CDR3 sequence is CASSLERSSYEQYF. Here the CDR3 DNA reads TGTGCCAGCAGCTTAGAGCGGAGCTCCTACGAGCAGTACTTC. Looking up the rest from reference TRBV11-2 and TRBJ2-7 gives the full variable domain: EAGVAQSPRYKIIEKRQSVAFWCNPISGHATLYWYQQILGQGPKLLIQFQNNGVVDDSQLPKDRFSAERLKGVDSTLKIQPAKLEDSAVYLCASSLERSSYEQYFGPGTRLTVT.

The genes are TRBV7-6 and TRBJ1-2, with 11 positions matching TRBD1. The V gene end was trimmed by 5 bases and the J gene end by 5 bases; junction bases not matched to a gene: 13. The germline V gene has CDR1 SGHVS and CDR2 FNYEAQ. This CDR3 region has 17 residues. The CDR3 is CASSAEARGQGVYGYTF. As DNA, the CDR3 is TGTGCCAGCAGCGCCGAGGCGCGGGGACAGGGGGTGTATGGCTACACCTTC. Full variable domain (missing parts from reference TRBV7-6 and TRBJ1-2): GAGVSQSPRYKVTKRGQDVALRCDPISGHVSLYWYRQALGQGPEFLTYFNYEAQQDKSGLPNDRFSAERPEGSISTLTIQRTEQRDSAMYRCASSAEARGQGVYGYTFGSGTRLTVV.

The chain uses TRBV27 and TRBJ1-1; TRBD1 aligns across 11 bases. V dropped 5 bases and J dropped 5; count of bases not matched to a gene: 10. Germline V gene lookup returns CDR1 MNHEY and CDR2 SMNVEV (reference sequence). This CDR3 has 16 residues. The CDR3 loop is CASSPLSGQGGTEAFF. The CDR3 nucleotides read TGTGCCAGCAGTCCTTTATCGGGACAGGGGGGGACTGAAGCTTTCTTT.

The V call is TRBV20-1, the J call TRBJ1-2; D remains unclear. Germline V lookup: CDR1 DFQATT, CDR2 SNEGSKA (reference sequence). Trimming shortened V by 0 bases and J by 4 bases, and 3 bases separated the two germline ends. The CDR3 runs to 11 residues. DNA for the CDR3: TGCAGTGCTAGAGATGGCTATGGCTACACCTTC. Translating gives CSARDGYGYTF.

The chain links TRBV29-1 to TRBJ2-5; D may be TRBD1 (6 bases). Between the trimmed V and J ends, which lost 4 bases and 4 bases, there was a span of 13 bases. CDR1 and CDR2 (germline): SQVTM, ANQGSEA. The CDR3 runs to 13 residues. The CDR3 sequence: CSVGQGWGETQYF. CDR3 nucleotide sequence: TGCAGCGTTGGCCAGGGGTGGGGAGAGACCCAGTACTTC.

The chain combines TRBV5-1 with TRBJ2-2, with a tentative D call TRBD1 (5 bases). CDR1 SGHRS and CDR2 YFSETQ come from the germline V gene. Trimming took off 4 bases at V and 4 bases at J, with 14 bases between the two ends. The CDR3 loop spans 15 amino acids. The DNA of the CDR3 is TGCGCCAGCAGCCTCCCATCCAGGGCCACCGGGGAGCTGTTTTTT. Its translation: CASSLPSRATGELFF.

The chain carries TRBV7-2 and TRBJ1-6; a possible D gene is TRBD1 (6 bases). V lost 0 bases and J lost 9, with 18 bases in between. CDR1 and CDR2 (germline): SGHTA, FQGNSA. CDR3 length: 17 amino acids. In DNA, the CDR3 is TGTGCCAGCAGCTTAGCGGGCAGGGGAGTAAGTAGTTCACCCCTCCACTTT. Translated: CASSLAGRGVSSSPLHF.

V usage is TRBV7-6 and J usage is TRBJ1-4; D remains ambiguous. V lost 4 bases and J lost 7, with 28 bases in between. This CDR3 comprises 19 residues. Germline V CDR1 and CDR2: SGHVS, FNYEAQ. The CDR3 bases are TGTGCCAGCAGCTCCGGAAAGGGAGTCCCCCAGAGTGCGATTGAAAAACTGTTTTTT. It translates to CASSSGKGVPQSAIEKLFF.

The chain is built from TRBV5-4 and TRBJ1-3; no clear D gene. The germline V gene encodes CDR1 SGHNT and CDR2 YYREEE (reference sequence). The CDR3 has 13 amino acids. V lost 0 bases to trimming and J lost 7 bases, with 8 bases between them. Here the CDR3 DNA reads TGTGCCAGCAGCTTGGACAGTACGAACACCATATATTTT. Translation gives CASSLDSTNTIYF.